This passage covers 6 T cell receptor beta chains from one sample sequenced in a study of blood T cell repertoires in COVID-19. The table came from immunoSEQ multiplex PCR; TCRdb's copy has only in-frame clones and leaves some out. The sample has over 90,000 clones, 70% to 90% seen once. Sequencing used peripheral blood. All receptors come from a man over 45 with active COVID-19.

The chain has TRBV10-3 and TRBJ1-5, with D perhaps TRBD1 (5 bases). V lost 10 bases and J 5 bases, leaving 12 bases between the germline ends. This CDR3 comprises 12 residues. CDR1 is ENHRY and CDR2 is SYGVKD in the germline V gene. For the CDR3, the DNA is TGTGCCACAAGACAGAATGATCAGCCCCAGCATTTT. Translating it yields CATRQNDQPQHF.

This clone was observed a few times. This chain links TRBV5-5 with TRBJ1-5; possibly TRBD1 for D (5 bases). The germline gives CDR1 SGHKS, CDR2 YYEKEE (reference sequence). The V end was cut by 8 bases, the J end by 2 bases, with 8 bases between. The CDR3 sequence is 12 residues long. The CDR3 DNA is TGTGCCAGTCCGGGGGGCAATCAGCCCCAGCATTTT. Protein product: CASPGGNQPQHF.

V usage is TRBV6-5 and J usage is TRBJ2-1, with D possibly being TRBD1 (6 bases). This CDR3 spans 13 amino acids. In germline, CDR1 is MNHEY, CDR2 SVGAGI. Trimming pared 9 bases from V and 7 bases from J, leaving 16 bases between. CDR3 nucleotides: TGTGCCAGTAGGTTCGGGACATATAATGAGCAGTTCTTC. Translating gives CASRFGTYNEQFF.

This clone was seen a handful of times. V gene TRBV29-1 combines with J gene TRBJ1-2, with TRBD1 matching over 8 bases. Germline values: CDR1 SQVTM, CDR2 ANQGSEA. CDR3 length: 11 residues. Trimming took 6 bases from V and 6 from J; bases not matched to a gene: 3. This CDR3 reads CSVTGVDGYTF. The CDR3 bases are TGCAGCGTGACAGGGGTGGATGGCTACACCTTC.

The chain recombines TRBV30 with TRBJ1-2, with D possibly matching TRBD1 (6 bases). Germline V gene data show CDR1 as GTSNPN and CDR2 as SVGIG (reference sequence). Trimming removed 2 bases at V and 8 bases at J, with 21 bases between. The CDR3 is made up of 15 amino acids. CDR3 nucleotide sequence: TGTGCCTGGAGTATGCCGGTTGGACAGCCCATGGGCTACACCTTC. As protein: CAWSMPVGQPMGYTF. Supplemented by reference TRBV30 and TRBJ1-2, the full variable domain reads SQTIHQWPATLVQPVGSPLSLECTVEGTSNPNLYWYRQAAGRGLQLLFYSVGIGQISSEVPQNLSASRPQDRQFILSSKKLLLSDSGFYLCAWSMPVGQPMGYTFGSGTRLTVV.

The chain couples TRBV4-1 to TRBJ2-1; 12 nucleotides line up with TRBD2. Germline CDR1 MGHRA, CDR2 YSYEKL. CDR3 length: 17 residues. The trim removed 4 bases at V and 2 bases at J, leaving 6 bases unmatched. This CDR3 is CASSLPSGGAPYNEQFF. In nucleotides, the CDR3 is TGCGCCAGCAGCCTGCCTAGCGGGGGGGCCCCCTACAATGAGCAGTTCTTC.